These 4 T cell receptor beta chains originate from one sample sequenced in a study of blood T cell repertoires in COVID-19. TCRdb's copy holds only in-frame clones and misses some; the assay was immunoSEQ multiplex PCR. Of approximately 300,000 clones in the sample, approximately 84% were seen once. Material for sequencing was peripheral blood. The receptor source for this set is a person aged 70 to 85 with COVID-19, enrolled during active disease.

This chain links TRBV11-1 with TRBJ2-7; D unclear. Germline CDR1 and CDR2: SGHAT and FQDESV (reference sequence). Trimming took 4 bases from V and 2 from J, leaving 15 bases between them. The CDR3 is 15 residues long. DNA for the CDR3: TGTGCCAGCAGCTACGGGTCCTTACCCACCTACGAGCAGTACTTC. This encodes CASSYGSLPTYEQYF. The entire variable domain, with the rest obtained from reference TRBV11-1 and TRBJ2-7, is as follows: EAEVAQSPRYKITEKSQAVAFWCDPISGHATLYWYRQILGQGPELLVQFQDESVVDDSQLPKDRFSAERLKGVDSTLKIQPAELGDSAMYLCASSYGSLPTYEQYFGPGTRLTVT.

The chain employs TRBV7-9 and TRBJ2-1; possible D gene TRBD1, 6 bases. V was shortened by 4 bases and J by 8 bases, with 15 bases between the two germline ends. The CDR3 extends over 14 amino acids. Germline assignment: CDR1 SEHNR and CDR2 FQNEAQ (reference sequence). The CDR3 region is CASSYPTGMDEQFF. The CDR3 bases are TGTGCCAGCAGCTACCCCACAGGGATGGATGAGCAGTTCTTC.

This clone was seen once. The chain links TRBV5-4 to TRBJ1-3; D uncertain. The CDR3 sequence is 18 residues long. Germline-derived CDR1 and CDR2 are SGHNT and YYREEE (reference sequence). The V and J ends lost 2 bases and 0 bases respectively, with 18 bases between them. This CDR3 reads CASSFGETRSYSGNTIYF. The CDR3, as DNA: TGTGCCAGCAGCTTTGGTGAGACCCGGAGCTACTCTGGAAACACCATATATTTT.

Details on this clone: A much larger clonotype is one base distant, so this may be a read error. The identical CDR3 is also encoded by other nucleotide sequences in the sample. V gene TRBV7-2 combines with J gene TRBJ1-3; D not resolved. The V end lost 1 base, the J end lost 0 bases, and 4 bases lay between the germline ends. The CDR3 sequence is 14 residues long. CDR1 is SGHTA and CDR2 is FQGNSA in the germline V gene. Written as DNA, the CDR3 is TGTGCCAGCAGCTTAGACTCCTCTGGAAACACCATATATTTT. This gives the protein CASSLDSSGNTIYF.